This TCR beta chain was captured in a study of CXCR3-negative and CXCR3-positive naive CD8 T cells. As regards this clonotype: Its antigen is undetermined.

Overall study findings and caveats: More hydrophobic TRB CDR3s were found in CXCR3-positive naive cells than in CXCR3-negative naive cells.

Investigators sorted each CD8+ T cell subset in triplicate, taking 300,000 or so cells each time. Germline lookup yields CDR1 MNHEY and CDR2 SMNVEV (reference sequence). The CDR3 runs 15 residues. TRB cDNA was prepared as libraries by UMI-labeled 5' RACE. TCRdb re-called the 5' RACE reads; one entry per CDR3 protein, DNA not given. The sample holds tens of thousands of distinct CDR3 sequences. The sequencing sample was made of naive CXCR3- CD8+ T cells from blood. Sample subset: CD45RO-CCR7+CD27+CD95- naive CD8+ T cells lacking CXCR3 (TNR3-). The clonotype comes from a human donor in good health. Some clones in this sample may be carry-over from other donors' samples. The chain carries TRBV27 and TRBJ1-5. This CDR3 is CASSLTAGSNQPQHF.